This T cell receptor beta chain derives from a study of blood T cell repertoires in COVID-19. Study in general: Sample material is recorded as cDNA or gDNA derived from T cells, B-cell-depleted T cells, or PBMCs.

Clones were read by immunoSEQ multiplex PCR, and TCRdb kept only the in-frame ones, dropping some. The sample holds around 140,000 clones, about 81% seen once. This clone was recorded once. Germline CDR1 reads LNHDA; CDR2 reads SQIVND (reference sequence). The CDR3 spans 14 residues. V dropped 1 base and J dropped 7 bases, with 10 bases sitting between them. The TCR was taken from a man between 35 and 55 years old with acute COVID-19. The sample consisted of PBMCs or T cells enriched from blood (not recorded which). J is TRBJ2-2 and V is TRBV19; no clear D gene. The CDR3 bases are TGTGCCAGTAGTATAGGCCGTGGCCTCGGGGAGCTGTTTTTT. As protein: CASSIGRGLGELFF.